The T cell receptor beta chain described here comes from a study of OX40 agonist ivuxolimab in advanced cancers. Regarding the study in general: Ivuxolimab was a fully human IgG2 agonistic monoclonal antibody targeting the costimulatory receptor OX40 (CD134). Intravenous ivuxolimab was administered to patients every 2 weeks at six dose levels: 0.01, 0.1, 0.3, 1.5, 3 and 10 mg/kg. Of the approximately 54 patients in dose escalation, about 19 had hepatocellular carcinoma, around 15 had melanoma, 9 had renal cell carcinoma and 9 had head and neck cancer. In the dose-escalation cohort, nearly 85% of patients were male, and the mean age was roughly 56 years with a range of roughly 23 to 79. Patients were allowed to have had prior anti-PD-1, anti-PD-L1 or anti-CTLA-4 therapy, and approximately 40% of the dose-escalation patients had previously received checkpoint inhibitors. Partial responses occurred in three dose-escalation patients: two with cutaneous melanoma and one with hepatocellular carcinoma. Peripheral TCRbeta sequencing was intended to test whether TCR sequence diversity was altered and clonal T-cell expansion was caused by ivuxolimab. The paper covers the monotherapy dose-escalation part of the phase I ivuxolimab trial, which included N = 52 patients. Overall study outcomes, separate from this receptor: Clonal expansion of both CD4+ and CD8+ blood T cells was observed from baseline to week 6 at doses 0.1 to 3.0 mg/kg. The antigen specificity of the peripheral T cells that underwent clonal expansion was not determined. In the 0.1-3.0 mg/kg groups, partial responders had among the lowest normalized peripheral clonal expansion, particularly in CD8+ T cells. Low levels of normalized T-cell clonal expansion were also seen in some patients who did not respond. After ivuxolimab, expanded clones were on average more numerous among CD8+ T cells than among CD4+ T cells.

The trial excluded patients who had a history of autoimmune disease or who were on systemic immunosuppression. Peripheral blood for TCR sequencing was collected from all dose cohorts at baseline, on cycle 4 day 1, and on cycle 7 day 1. Samples were obtained from an open-label, multicenter, first-in-human phase I dose-escalation trial of ivuxolimab. Adults with locally advanced or metastatic melanoma, renal cell, hepatocellular, or head and neck squamous cell carcinoma were enrolled in the trial. Before TCR sequencing, CD4+ T cells and CD8+ T cells from peripheral blood were sorted into separate populations. Genomic DNA was isolated from the sorted cells so that the TCRbeta CDR3 region could be sequenced. TCRbeta CDR3 regions were sequenced using the immunoSEQ Assay. Drawn from immuneACCESS, this table holds only the in-frame rearrangements with V and J called that TCRdb kept. Clones are partly lost; checked studies trace under half to an unresolved V gene and leave the rest unexplained. This sample is represented by over 65,000 clones; approximately 92% of them were singletons. The ten largest clones add up to 0.25% to 0.35% of the sample.

From its cysteine to its phenylalanine, the CDR3 spans 15 amino acids. The entry retains the CDR3 DNA only, 45 bases that are in frame from base 1. Sequences MNHNS (CDR1) and SASEGT (CDR2) are obtained from the germline V gene. V is shortened by 3 bases, J by 0 bases, and the region joining them spans 10 bases. Note on this clone: Its recognized antigen is unknown. Base qualities are not at hand, and no much larger clone is one base apart.

The V and J genes are TRBV6-1 and TRBJ2-3; the D gene is possibly TRBD1 or TRBD2, with 5 bases matching each. The sequencing here drew on CD4+ or CD8+ T cells sorted from blood, taken in a trial of the OX40 agonist ivuxolimab. The receptor comes from an adult with an advanced solid tumor such as melanoma, head and neck, liver or kidney cancer. Here is the DNA: TGTGCCAGCAGTGATCTGGGGGATAGCACAGATACGCAGTATTTT. Translated, it reads CASSDLGDSTDTQYF.